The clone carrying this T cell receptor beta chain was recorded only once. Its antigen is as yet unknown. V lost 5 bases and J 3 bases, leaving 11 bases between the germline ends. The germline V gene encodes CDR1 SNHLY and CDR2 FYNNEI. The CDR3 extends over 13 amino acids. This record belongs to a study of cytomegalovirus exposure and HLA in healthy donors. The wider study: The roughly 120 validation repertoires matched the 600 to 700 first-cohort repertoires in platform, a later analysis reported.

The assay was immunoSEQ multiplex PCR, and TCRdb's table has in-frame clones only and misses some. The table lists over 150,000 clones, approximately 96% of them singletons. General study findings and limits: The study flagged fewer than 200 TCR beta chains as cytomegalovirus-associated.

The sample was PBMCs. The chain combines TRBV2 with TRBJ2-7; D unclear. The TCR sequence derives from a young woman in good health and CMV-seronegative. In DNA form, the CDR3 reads TGTGCCAGCAGTACCAGGCTTAGCTACGAGCAGTACTTC. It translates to CASSTRLSYEQYF.